This TCR beta chain was sequenced during a study of blood T cell repertoires in COVID-19. Turning to the study itself: Samples representing acute and convalescent COVID-19 were sourced from the United States, Italy and Spain. T cells, B-cell-depleted T cells, or PBMCs provided the cDNA or gDNA that served as material.

Germline V gene sequence: CDR1 MRHNA, CDR2 SNTAGT. This CDR3 region has 18 residues. V trimming: 2 bases; J trimming: 5 bases; junction bases outside the gene matches: 11. Measured with immunoSEQ multiplex PCR; TCRdb has only the in-frame clones, and not every one. The sample carries 45,000 to 50,000 clones, 82% recorded once. The sequence came from a man in his forties with acute or convalescent COVID-19. The chain has TRBV6-4 and TRBJ2-5; 13 nucleotides agree with TRBD2. Sequencing input: peripheral blood. For the CDR3, the DNA is TGTGCCAGCAGTGACCAACTAGCGGGGGGGCAGAGTCAGGAGACCCAGTACTTC. Its protein product is CASSDQLAGGQSQETQYF.